The entry below describes one T cell receptor beta chain. Its specificity is unknown. The assay was immunoSEQ multiplex PCR, and TCRdb's table has in-frame clones only and misses some. This table holds a few hundred thousand clones, around nine tenths found once. The data are from a study of cytomegalovirus exposure and HLA in healthy donors. General study findings and limits: Three chains tied to CMV proved CMV antigen-specific in vitro.

Trimming removed 3 bases from V and 4 bases from J; junction bases left unmatched: 4. This CDR3 is built from 14 residues. Per the germline V gene, CDR1 is WSHSY and CDR2 is SAAADI. The sample was PBMCs. This chain connects TRBV10-2 to TRBJ1-1, with 8 bases that match TRBD1. The sequence was obtained from a woman younger than 30 in good health and CMV-seronegative. CDR3 sequence: CASSDRTGGTEAFF. The CDR3 DNA reads as TGCGCCAGCAGTGACCGTACAGGGGGCACTGAAGCTTTCTTT.